This T cell receptor beta chain stems from a study of early T cells in non-severe SARS-CoV-2 infection. Across the whole study: Bulk RNA taken from unsorted whole blood was sequenced, leaving chains unpaired. General study points: Matching results from VDJdb favored anti-spike CD8 responses, leaving private and CD4 specificities undetected.

The ends were cut back, 1 base at V and 1 base at J, with 6 bases in the middle. CDR1 SGHNT and CDR2 YYREEE come from the germline V gene (reference sequence). CDR3 length equals 14 residues. Many counts were recorded for this clonotype. Its specificity is not known. Unique molecular identifiers were affixed to single, distinct cDNA molecules. Each CDR3 protein is one row after TCRdb ran MiXCR on the 5' RACE reads. Seen here are about 77,000 distinct CDR3 sequences, approximately 9.1% observed once, and the top ten hold roughly 5%. The receptor comes from an adult who was a healthcare worker with PCR-confirmed SARS-CoV-2 infection or an uninfected control (not recorded which). This chain links TRBV5-4 with TRBJ1-5, with D perhaps matching TRBD1 (5 bases). The material sequenced was whole blood. Here the CDR3 reads CASSLRGSNQPQHF. The CDR3 DNA reads TGTGCCAGCAGCTTGAGGGGCAGCAATCAGCCCCAGCATTTT.